This TCR beta chain was profiled in a study of cytomegalovirus exposure and HLA in healthy donors. Study-level information: Prior work identified about 120 million unique TCR beta sequences in some 200 million T cells.

Comments on this clone: Its antigen remains unknown.

With 60 Vbeta and 13 Jbeta primers, the PCR was carried out. The assay was immunoSEQ multiplex PCR, and TCRdb's table has in-frame clones only and misses some. The table lists around 130,000 clones, just under 75% of them singletons. Study-wide results and caveats: Some public TCRs appeared in many individuals, while most sequences were rare. Earlier analysis yielded a pattern in which most TCR beta V segments were productive about 87% or about 30% of the time.

Trimming removed 5 bases from V and 8 bases from J, with 12 bases in between. Germline V gene sequence: CDR1 MDHEN, CDR2 SYDVKM. This CDR3 is 13 amino acids long. The sample was PBMCs. The chain recombines TRBV28 with TRBJ1-4; D is ambiguous. This sequence was found in a man aged 40-55 years in good health and CMV-seropositive. CDR3 region: CASSQDVAEKLFF. CDR3 nucleotides: TGTGCCAGCAGTCAAGATGTTGCGGAAAAACTGTTTTTT.